A single sample is the source of the 23 T cell receptor beta chains below, sequenced in a study of OX40 agonist ivuxolimab in advanced cancers. Repertoires were generated with immunoSEQ multiplex PCR, while TCRdb's copy carries only in-frame clones and drops some. Of more than 15,000 clones in the sample, about four fifths were seen once. The sequencing here drew on CD4+ or CD8+ T cells sorted from blood, taken in a trial of the OX40 agonist ivuxolimab. All receptors come from an adult with an advanced solid tumor such as melanoma, head and neck, liver or kidney cancer.

The V and J genes are TRBV28 and TRBJ2-1, with 9 bases identical to TRBD1. This CDR3 comprises 12 residues. The germline gives CDR1 MDHEN, CDR2 SYDVKM. V shed 7 bases, J shed 10 bases, and the junction held 5 bases outside the gene matches. DNA for the CDR3: TGTGCCAGCATCCGGGACAGGGTCGAGCAGTTCTTC. Protein sequence: CASIRDRVEQFF.

This clone was seen a handful of times. This chain connects TRBV29-1 to TRBJ1-2, with D perhaps TRBD1 (6 bases). Germline V gene lookup returns CDR1 SQVTM and CDR2 ANQGSEA. V was shortened by 6 bases and J by 2 bases, with 10 bases between the two germline ends. This CDR3 is built from 12 residues. The CDR3 sequence is CSVAGTNYGYTF. The DNA for the CDR3 is TGCAGCGTCGCCGGGACAAACTATGGCTACACCTTC.

V is TRBV27 and J is TRBJ2-5; 10 nucleotides agree with TRBD2. The CDR3 is made up of 17 amino acids. V trimming: 6 bases; J trimming: 5 bases; junction bases outside the gene matches: 15. Per germline, CDR1 MNHEY and CDR2 SMNVEV (reference sequence). CDR3 amino acids: CASSPNWGLAGEETQYF. The CDR3 coding sequence is TGTGCCAGCAGCCCCAATTGGGGGCTAGCGGGAGAGGAGACCCAGTACTTC.

V gene TRBV9 combines with J gene TRBJ2-2, with D perhaps matching TRBD1 (6 bases). Germline CDR1 reads SGDLS; CDR2 reads YYNGEE. V shed 4 bases and J shed 7 bases, with 11 bases lying between them. There are 13 residues in the CDR3. For the CDR3, the DNA is TGTGCCAGCAGCCTACAGGGTCACGGGGAGCTGTTTTTT. Amino acids: CASSLQGHGELFF.

In this sample, this clone turned up once. This specimen includes other DNA sequences encoding the same CDR3. This chain links TRBV18 with TRBJ2-1; TRBD2 might be the D (5 bases). CDR3 length equals 12 residues. Germline V gene sequence: CDR1 KGHSH, CDR2 LQKENI. Between the trimmed V and J ends, which lost 2 bases and 8 bases, there was a span of 7 bases. CDR3 DNA: TGTGCCAGCTCACCAGGAGGATATGAGCAGTTCTTC. Residues: CASSPGGYEQFF. The full variable domain, in which reference TRBV18 and TRBJ2-1 provide the parts outside the CDR3, is NAGVMQNPRHLVRRRGQEARLRCSPMKGHSHVYWYRQLPEEGLKFMVYLQKENIIDESGMPKERFSAEFPKEGPSILRIQQVVRGDSAAYFCASSPGGYEQFFGPGTRLTVL.

This CDR3 reads CASSDPYTEAFF. Written as DNA, the CDR3 is TGTGCCAGCAGTGACCCTTACACTGAAGCTTTCTTT. The rearrangement joins TRBV6-5 to TRBJ1-1; D ambiguous. CDR3 length equals 12 residues. The germline V and J ends were trimmed by 5 bases and 3 bases, with 7 bases remaining between them. Germline lookup yields CDR1 MNHEY and CDR2 SVGAGI.

The count of this clone is one. The chain recombines TRBV18 with TRBJ2-3; 10 nucleotides match TRBD2. V was pared by 5 bases and J by 3 bases, with 8 bases of the junction left unmatched. Germline V gene sequence: CDR1 KGHSH, CDR2 LQKENI. The CDR3 length is 16 residues. CDR3 residues: CASSGSSGRGTDTQYF. CDR3 DNA: TGTGCCAGCTCAGGCTCTAGCGGGAGAGGGACAGATACGCAGTATTTT.

The chain links TRBV18 to TRBJ2-6, with TRBD1 identical over 7 bases. The CDR3 has 18 residues. Trimming took 6 bases from V and 0 from J; bases not matched to a gene: 11. The V gene's germline CDR1 is KGHSH and CDR2 LQKENI. This chain's CDR3 is CASSLVGQVLSGANVLTF. The CDR3 bases are TGTGCCAGCTCCCTGGTCGGACAGGTCCTCTCTGGGGCCAACGTCCTGACTTTC.

This clone was counted once. The chain employs TRBV11-2 and TRBJ2-7; D ambiguous. The CDR3 contains 15 residues. With 3 bases removed from V and 3 bases from J, the gap between germline ends came to 15 bases. In germline, CDR1 is SGHAT, CDR2 FQNNGV. The CDR3 here is CASSLVDGELYEQYF. The CDR3 bases are TGTGCCAGCAGCTTGGTTGATGGGGAACTCTACGAGCAGTACTTC. The full variable domain, its missing parts supplied by reference TRBV11-2 and TRBJ2-7, is EAGVAQSPRYKIIEKRQSVAFWCNPISGHATLYWYQQILGQGPKLLIQFQNNGVVDDSQLPKDRFSAERLKGVDSTLKIQPAKLEDSAVYLCASSLVDGELYEQYFGPGTRLTVT.

The CDR3 DNA is TGTGCCTGCTCCCGGGACTCAACGGCCGGGGAGCTGTTTTTT. This translates into CACSRDSTAGELFF. The chain links TRBV2 to TRBJ2-2; TRBD2 might be the D (6 bases). V gave up 11 bases and J gave up 6 bases, with 19 bases separating them. Germline V gene sequence: CDR1 SNHLY, CDR2 FYNNEI. The length of the CDR3 is 14 residues.

This rearrangement joins TRBV6-1 to TRBJ2-2, with a possible D match to TRBD2 (5 bases). Germline V CDR1 and CDR2: MNHNS, SASEGT. Trimming pared 7 bases from V and 0 bases from J, leaving 12 bases between. This CDR3 comprises 15 residues. The CDR3 spells CASTTPAANTGELFF. Written as DNA, the CDR3 is TGTGCCAGCACAACACCAGCGGCGAACACCGGGGAGCTGTTTTTT.

V is TRBV7-3 and J is TRBJ2-2; D possibly corresponds to TRBD1 (5 bases). V lost 5 bases and J lost 1, with 8 bases in between. The germline CDR1 and CDR2 sequences are SGHTA and FQGTGA. CDR3 length: 14 amino acids. CDR3 residues: CASSATVNTGELFF. The DNA for the CDR3 is TGTGCCAGCAGCGCGACAGTGAACACCGGGGAGCTGTTTTTT.

The chain links TRBV27 to TRBJ1-1, with 7 bases identical to TRBD1. The germline V gene has CDR1 MNHEY and CDR2 SMNVEV (reference sequence). The CDR3 totals 17 residues. J lost 4 bases, V lost 4 bases, and 15 bases had no gene match. Here the CDR3 reads CASSYRADRAYGTEAFF. The CDR3 DNA reads TGTGCCAGCAGTTACAGAGCCGACAGGGCATACGGCACTGAAGCTTTCTTT.

This sequence joins TRBV18 and TRBJ2-1; a possible D gene is TRBD2 (5 bases). This CDR3 has 18 amino acids. V was clipped by 5 bases and J by 4 bases, with 24 bases between them. CDR1 KGHSH and CDR2 LQKENI come from the germline V gene. The CDR3 here is CASSAIPSLTGRYNEQFF. CDR3 nucleotides: TGTGCCAGCTCAGCAATTCCCTCACTAACTGGGAGATACAATGAGCAGTTCTTC.

This chain joins TRBV4-2 and TRBJ2-1; 12 bases agree with TRBD1. After removal of 5 bases from V and 8 bases from J, the junction contained 7 bases not matched to a gene. Germline V gene lookup returns CDR1 LGHNA and CDR2 YNFKEQ. CDR3 length: 15 amino acids. CDR3 residues: CASSGRDRGPDEQFF. DNA of the CDR3: TGTGCCAGCAGCGGGCGGGACAGGGGGCCCGATGAGCAGTTCTTC.

This chain links TRBV9 with TRBJ1-6; D ambiguous. Trimming cost V 0 bases and J 7 bases, with 8 bases left between them. The CDR3 is 14 amino acids. The germline V gene encodes CDR1 SGDLS and CDR2 YYNGEE. The DNA of the CDR3 is TGTGCCAGCAGCGTAGCTAATGGCAATTCACCCCTCCACTTT. It is translated as CASSVANGNSPLHF.

The chain couples TRBV2 to TRBJ2-7; 9 bases fit TRBD2. Germline V gene data show CDR1 as SNHLY and CDR2 as FYNNEI. Trimming took 8 bases from V and 2 from J; bases not matched to a gene: 7. The CDR3 is 14 amino acids. The CDR3 spells CASRERTSAYEQYF. CDR3 sequence (DNA): TGTGCCAGCCGCGAAAGGACTAGCGCCTACGAGCAGTACTTC. Full variable domain (remainder filled in from reference TRBV2 and TRBJ2-7): EPEVTQTPSHQVTQMGQEVILRCVPISNHLYFYWYRQILGQKVEFLVSFYNNEISEKSEIFDDQFSVERPDGSNFTLKIRSTKLEDSAMYFCASRERTSAYEQYFGPGTRLTVT.

The V gene is TRBV7-9, the J gene TRBJ1-4; 10 bases map to TRBD1. Germline CDR1 is SEHNR and CDR2 is FQNEAQ (reference sequence). V shed 3 bases, J shed 7 bases, and the junction held 5 bases outside the gene matches. There are 15 residues in the CDR3. CDR3 nucleotide sequence: TGTGCCAGCAGCTTTGGGGACAGGGGTTTTGAAAAACTGTTTTTT. This codes for CASSFGDRGFEKLFF.

V is TRBV19 and J is TRBJ2-1; D ambiguous. V was clipped by 3 bases and J by 4 bases, with 10 bases between them. The CDR3 sequence is 14 residues long. Germline V gives CDR1 LNHDA, CDR2 SQIVND (reference sequence). The DNA for the CDR3 is TGTGCCAGTAGTATTCCCCCAGCATACAATGAGCAGTTCTTC. Translated: CASSIPPAYNEQFF.

CDR3 region: CASQAGTSSPDTQYF. The CDR3 DNA follows: TGTGCCAGCCAAGCCGGGACTTCCTCCCCAGATACGCAGTATTTT. The chain joins TRBV28 to TRBJ2-3; possible D gene TRBD2, 6 bases. V dropped 8 bases and J dropped 4 bases, with 19 bases sitting between them. The CDR3 covers 15 residues. Germline CDR1 reads MDHEN; CDR2 reads SYDVKM. The full variable domain, completed using reference TRBV28 and TRBJ2-3, is DVKVTQSSRYLVKRTGEKVFLECVQDMDHENMFWYRQDPGLGLRLIYFSYDVKMKEKGDIPEGYSVSREKKERFSLILESASTNQTSMYLCASQAGTSSPDTQYFGPGTRLTVL.

The CDR3 coding sequence is TGTGCCAGCAGTGAATGGACTCAAGAGGAGACCCAGTACTTC. As protein: CASSEWTQEETQYF. The rearrangement links TRBV2 to TRBJ2-5; possibly TRBD2 for D (5 bases). The CDR3 sequence is 14 residues long. V shed 2 bases and J shed 5 bases, with 12 bases lying between them. The germline V gene has CDR1 SNHLY and CDR2 FYNNEI.

This chain joins TRBV27 and TRBJ2-6; tentatively, D is TRBD1 (5 bases). The CDR3 extends over 16 amino acids. The ends were cut back, 7 bases at V and 4 bases at J, with 17 bases in the middle. Looked up from germline, CDR1 is MNHEY and CDR2 is SMNVEV (reference sequence). CDR3 sequence: CASTSLGQPGANVLTF. The CDR3 nucleotides are TGTGCCAGCACCTCACTTGGACAACCCGGGGCCAACGTCCTGACTTTC.

The rearrangement uses TRBV18 and TRBJ2-5; D uncertain. CDR3 length equals 13 residues. Germline assignment: CDR1 KGHSH and CDR2 LQKENI. V lost 3 bases and J lost 5, with 10 bases in between. The CDR3 spells CASSPSPFETQYF. The CDR3 DNA sequence: TGTGCCAGCTCACCCTCGCCGTTCGAGACCCAGTACTTC.